The 21 T cell receptor beta chains in this list originate from one sample, sequenced in a study of siplizumab effects on memory and regulatory T cells (dated by TCRdb to between 2018 and 2021). Library preparation employed the immunoSEQ multiplex PCR assay. The clones in this table, taken by TCRdb from immuneACCESS, are in-frame only. Not every clone is retained; where verified, under half of the shortfall comes from an unresolved V gene, and the cause of the rest is unknown. This sample is represented by about 50,000 clones; less than 90% of them were singletons. In total, the top ten clones hold 0.35% of the sample. The specimen sequenced was naive CD8+ T cells sorted from blood. In light of the paper, this sample's cell subset or site label describes: unstimulated naive T cells. The source is a human donor in good health.

V usage is TRBV19 and J usage is TRBJ1-5; D remains unclear. V was cut by 3 bases and J by 7 bases, with 13 bases left in between. Germline V lookup: CDR1 LNHDA, CDR2 SQIVND (reference sequence). The length of the CDR3 is 14 residues. The CDR3 loop reads CASSITGGGQPQHF. CDR3 DNA sequence: TGTGCCAGTAGTATCACGGGTGGCGGGCAGCCCCAGCATTTT.

The chain recombines TRBV9 with TRBJ2-1; TRBD2 is a possible D gene (6 bases). This CDR3 has 15 residues. V was trimmed by 4 bases and J by 8 bases, leaving 19 bases between them. Looked up from germline, CDR1 is SGDLS and CDR2 is YYNGEE. The chain's CDR3 is CASSTHTGTADEQFF. The CDR3 DNA reads TGTGCCAGCAGCACCCACACCGGGACTGCAGATGAGCAGTTCTTC.

This clone was seen a few times. The chain couples TRBV19 to TRBJ1-6; 9 bases line up with TRBD1. Losses at the gene ends were 3 bases for V and 6 bases for J; bases not matched to a gene: 6. The CDR3 covers 16 residues. The germline V gene has CDR1 LNHDA and CDR2 SQIVND (reference sequence). CDR3 coding DNA: TGTGCCAGTAGTATGGGGGACAGGGCTCTTAATTCACCCCTCCACTTT. This translates into CASSMGDRALNSPLHF. Supplemented by reference TRBV19 and TRBJ1-6, the full variable domain reads DGGITQSPKYLFRKEGQNVTLSCEQNLNHDAMYWYRQDPGQGLRLIYYSQIVNDFQKGDIAEGYSVSREKKESFPLTVTSAQKNPTAFYLCASSMGDRALNSPLHFGNGTRLTVT.

The chain uses TRBV7-9 and TRBJ2-7, with D perhaps TRBD2 (5 bases). There are 13 residues in the CDR3. V was trimmed by 4 bases and J by 1 base, leaving 8 bases between them. CDR1 SEHNR and CDR2 FQNEAQ come from the germline V gene (reference sequence). The CDR3 bases are TGTGCCAGCAGCTCTCCGGGATCCTACGAGCAGTACTTC. This gives the protein CASSSPGSYEQYF.

The V call is TRBV6-7, the J call TRBJ2-2; 12 nucleotides agree with TRBD2. TRBV6-7 is sorted into the ORF group, with uncertain function. Losses at the gene ends were 0 bases for V and 4 bases for J; bases not matched to a gene: 6. The CDR3 has 18 residues. CDR3 residues: CASSYSSSGRASTGELFF. The CDR3 region has the DNA TGTGCCAGCAGTTACTCGTCTAGCGGGAGGGCCAGCACCGGGGAGCTGTTTTTT.

This clone was seen only once. The chain recombines TRBV6-6 with TRBJ2-3; tentative D call: TRBD2 (5 bases). Germline loops: CDR1 MNHNY, CDR2 SVGAGI (reference sequence). CDR3 size: 14 residues. Trimming removed 4 bases from V and 2 bases from J, with 10 bases in between. CDR3 protein: CASSSTISTDTQYF. CDR3 sequence (DNA): TGTGCCAGCAGTTCGACTATATCCACAGATACGCAGTATTTT.

The chain couples TRBV27 to TRBJ2-7, with TRBD1 matching over 7 bases. There are 14 residues in the CDR3. V shed 3 bases and J 3 bases; nucleotides not matched to a gene: 5. Germline CDR1 and CDR2: MNHEY and SMNVEV (reference sequence). CDR3 DNA: TGTGCCAGCAGTTTCCGGGGACAGCACTACGAGCAGTACTTC. It translates to CASSFRGQHYEQYF.

The V call is TRBV4-1, the J call TRBJ2-1; D is unclear. CDR1 and CDR2 (germline): MGHRA, YSYEKL. This CDR3 region has 14 residues. V gave up 5 bases and J gave up 0 bases, with 8 bases separating them. CDR3: CASSGRSSYNEQFF. The CDR3 DNA follows: TGCGCCAGCAGCGGCAGGAGCTCCTACAATGAGCAGTTCTTC.

The rearrangement uses TRBV27 and TRBJ2-3; 10 nucleotides match TRBD1. The CDR3 is 15 amino acids. CDR1 is MNHEY, CDR2 SMNVEV, per germline (reference sequence). The V and J ends lost 6 bases and 3 bases, in that order; junction bases with no gene match: 6. This CDR3 is CASSPDRGLTDTQYF. DNA of the CDR3: TGTGCCAGCAGCCCTGACAGGGGGCTGACAGATACGCAGTATTTT.

The V gene is TRBV27, the J gene TRBJ2-5, with TRBD1 identical over 10 bases. J gave up 2 bases and V 5 bases, and 11 bases lay outside the gene matches. CDR3 size: 17 residues. CDR1 is MNHEY and CDR2 is SMNVEV in the germline V gene (reference sequence). CDR3 coding DNA: TGTGCCAGCAGTCCAGATGGGACAGGGGCCGTTCAAGAGACCCAGTACTTC. Encoded protein: CASSPDGTGAVQETQYF.

In its sample, this clone was seen a few times. This chain joins TRBV4-1 and TRBJ2-7, with a tentative D call TRBD2 (6 bases). There are 15 residues in the CDR3. The V end was cut by 0 bases, the J end by 3 bases, with 12 bases between. CDR1 MGHRA and CDR2 YSYEKL come from the germline V gene. In DNA, the CDR3 is TGCGCCAGCAGCCAAGACGTTCCGGGGGACTACGAGCAGTACTTC. It encodes CASSQDVPGDYEQYF.

The CDR3 DNA reads TGTGCCAGCAGTTTAACAGGGGACACCGGGGAGCTGTTTTTT. Protein: CASSLTGDTGELFF. This rearrangement joins TRBV27 to TRBJ2-2; 7 nucleotides agree with TRBD1. The CDR3 runs 14 residues. The germline CDR1 and CDR2 sequences are MNHEY and SMNVEV (reference sequence). After removal of 2 bases from V and 3 bases from J, the junction contained 0 bases not matched to a gene.

This chain links TRBV11-2 with TRBJ1-1, with a weak D call TRBD1 (5 bases). The V gene's germline CDR1 is SGHAT and CDR2 FQNNGV. The CDR3 is 11 residues long. Trimming pared 1 base from V and 8 bases from J, leaving 5 bases between. CDR3: CASSLGQEAFF. The CDR3 DNA follows: TGTGCCAGCAGCTTAGGACAGGAAGCTTTCTTT.

In nucleotides, the CDR3 is TGTGCCAGCAGCCGCCCAGCCAAGGGGGCGCTCACCGGGGAGCTGTTTTTT. It codes for CASSRPAKGALTGELFF. V is TRBV13 and J is TRBJ2-2; 7 bases fit TRBD1. CDR3 length equals 17 residues. The germline V gene has CDR1 PRHDT and CDR2 FYEKMQ (reference sequence). V dropped 5 bases and J dropped 4; count of bases not matched to a gene: 13.

The sample holds a few counts of this clone. V is TRBV7-9 and J is TRBJ2-7, with D uncertain. Germline V gives CDR1 SEHNR, CDR2 FQNEAQ (reference sequence). Trimming took off 5 bases at V and 5 bases at J, with 10 bases between the two ends. This CDR3 has 12 amino acids. The CDR3, as DNA: TGTGCCAGCAGCCCCTTAGGAAACGAGCAGTACTTC. It encodes CASSPLGNEQYF. Full variable domain (outside the CDR3, taken from reference TRBV7-9 and TRBJ2-7): DTGVSQNPRHKITKRGQNVTFRCDPISEHNRLYWYRQTLGQGPEFLTYFQNEAQLEKSRLLSDRFSAERPKGSFSTLEIQRTEQGDSAMYLCASSPLGNEQYFGPGTRLTVT.

Concerning this clone: At one end the junction does not follow the germline gene, possibly because of a read error. V is TRBV7-7 and J is TRBJ2-7; D ambiguous. The V gene's germline CDR1 is SSHAT and CDR2 FNYEAQ (reference sequence). This CDR3 has 19 residues. The DNA of the CDR3 is TGTGCTAGCAGCTTTGGTCGAATTCGGCGCCTCCCCCAAGCAGACGAGCAGTACTTC. Translated, it gives CASSFGRIRRLPQADEQYF.

The V call is TRBV5-1, the J call TRBJ1-2; D gene uncertain. The germline CDR1 and CDR2 sequences are SGHRS and YFSETQ. CDR3 length equals 16 residues. Trimming removed 4 bases from V and 3 bases from J, with 19 bases in between. This chain's CDR3 is CASSPDRASNYYGYTF. CDR3 bases: TGCGCCAGCAGCCCGGACCGGGCCTCCAATTACTATGGCTACACCTTC.

The J gene is TRBJ2-3, the V gene TRBV19, with D tentatively TRBD1 or TRBD2 (6 bases each). In germline, CDR1 is LNHDA, CDR2 SQIVND (reference sequence). V shed 5 bases and J shed 1 base, with 16 bases lying between them. The CDR3 loop spans 16 amino acids. The CDR3 loop is CASSWAGGPGTDTQYF. CDR3 DNA: TGTGCCAGTAGTTGGGCCGGGGGCCCGGGCACAGATACGCAGTATTTT. The full variable domain, completed using reference TRBV19 and TRBJ2-3, is DGGITQSPKYLFRKEGQNVTLSCEQNLNHDAMYWYRQDPGQGLRLIYYSQIVNDFQKGDIAEGYSVSREKKESFPLTVTSAQKNPTAFYLCASSWAGGPGTDTQYFGPGTRLTVL.

The gene calls are TRBV10-3 and TRBJ1-5; TRBD1 matches 7 bases. J lost 5 bases, V lost 1 base, and 2 bases had no gene match. CDR1 is ENHRY and CDR2 is SYGVKD in the germline V gene. This CDR3 has 14 amino acids. The CDR3 DNA sequence: TGTGCCATCAGTGAGTACAGGGGCGATCAGCCCCAGCATTTT. This gives the protein CAISEYRGDQPQHF.

The genes are TRBV27 and TRBJ2-1; 15 bases align to TRBD2. V lost 2 bases to trimming and J lost 7 bases; unmatched junction nucleotides: 0. The CDR3 totals 15 residues. The germline CDR1 and CDR2 sequences are MNHEY and SMNVEV (reference sequence). The CDR3 sequence: CASSLGTSGRNEQFF. The CDR3 region has the DNA TGTGCCAGCAGTTTAGGGACTAGCGGGAGGAATGAGCAGTTCTTC.

In this sample, this clone turned up a few times. The J gene is TRBJ2-7, the V gene TRBV7-3; unclear D gene. V was clipped by 1 base and J by 2 bases, with 9 bases between them. Per the germline V gene, CDR1 is SGHTA and CDR2 is FQGTGA. There are 14 residues in the CDR3. CDR3 sequence (DNA): TGTGCCAGCAGCTTAAGTCCTGAAGCCTACGAGCAGTACTTC. Translated: CASSLSPEAYEQYF.